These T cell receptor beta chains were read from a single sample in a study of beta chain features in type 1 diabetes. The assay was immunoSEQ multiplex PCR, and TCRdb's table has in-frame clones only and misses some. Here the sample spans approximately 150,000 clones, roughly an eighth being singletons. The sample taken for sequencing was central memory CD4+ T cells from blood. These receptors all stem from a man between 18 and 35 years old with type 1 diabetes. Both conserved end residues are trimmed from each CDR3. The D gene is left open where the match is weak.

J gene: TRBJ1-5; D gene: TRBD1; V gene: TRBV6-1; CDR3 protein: ASSEVSHRGLNRQPQH
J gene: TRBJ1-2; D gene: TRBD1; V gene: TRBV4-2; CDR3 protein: ASSPPDREDGYT
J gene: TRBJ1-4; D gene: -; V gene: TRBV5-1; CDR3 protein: ASSLAGTENEKLF
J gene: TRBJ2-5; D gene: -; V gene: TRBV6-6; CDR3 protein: ASFRGVGETQY
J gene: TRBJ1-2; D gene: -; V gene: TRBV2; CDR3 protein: ASRPGANYGYT
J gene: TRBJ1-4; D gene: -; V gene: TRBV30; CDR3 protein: AWSVRGLTNEKLF
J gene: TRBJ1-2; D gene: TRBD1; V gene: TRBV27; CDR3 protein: ASSFPLVVRTGIYYGYT
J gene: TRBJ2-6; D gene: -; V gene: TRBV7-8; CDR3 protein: ASSRSSGANVLT
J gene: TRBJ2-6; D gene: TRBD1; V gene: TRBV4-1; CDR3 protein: ASSPPDRGGTGANVLT
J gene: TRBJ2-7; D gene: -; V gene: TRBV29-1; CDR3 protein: SVWRGGSYEQY
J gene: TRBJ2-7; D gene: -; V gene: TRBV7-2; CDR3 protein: ASSLVGLERDEQY
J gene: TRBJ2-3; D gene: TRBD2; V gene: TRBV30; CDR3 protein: AWSGGGADTQY
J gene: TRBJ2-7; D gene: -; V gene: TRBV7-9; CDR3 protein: ASSLGKTPYEQY
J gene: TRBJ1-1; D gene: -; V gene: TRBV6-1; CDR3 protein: ASRDWTANTEAF
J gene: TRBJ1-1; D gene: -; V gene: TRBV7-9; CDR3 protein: ASSLSAGTNTEAF
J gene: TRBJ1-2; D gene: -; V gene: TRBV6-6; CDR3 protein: ATELGGRGGGYT
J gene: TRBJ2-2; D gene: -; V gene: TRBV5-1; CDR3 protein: ASSLETGHTGELF
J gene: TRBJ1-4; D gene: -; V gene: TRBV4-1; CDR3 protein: ASSYRDQGEKLF
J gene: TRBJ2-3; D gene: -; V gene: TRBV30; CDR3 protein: AWSVGPTDTQY
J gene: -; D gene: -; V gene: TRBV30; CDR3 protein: AWRVTSASYEQY
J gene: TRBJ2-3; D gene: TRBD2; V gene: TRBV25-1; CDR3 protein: ASRGTSGGLGTDTQY
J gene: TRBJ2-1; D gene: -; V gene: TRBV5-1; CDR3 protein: ASSLAGLGGPNNEQF
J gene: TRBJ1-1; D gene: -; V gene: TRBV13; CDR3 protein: ASSSWTEVGTEAF
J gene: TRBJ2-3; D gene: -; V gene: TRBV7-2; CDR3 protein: ASSLGKGLGTDTQY
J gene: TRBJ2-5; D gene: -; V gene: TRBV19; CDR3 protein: ASSIMGGQETQY
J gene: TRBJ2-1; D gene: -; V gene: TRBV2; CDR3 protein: ASSVARGGYNEQF
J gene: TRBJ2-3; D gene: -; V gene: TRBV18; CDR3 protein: ASSPGRADTQY
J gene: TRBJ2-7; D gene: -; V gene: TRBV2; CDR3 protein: ASAGTATTYEQY
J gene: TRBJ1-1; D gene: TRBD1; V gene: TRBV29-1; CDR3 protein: RVGQGGNTEAF
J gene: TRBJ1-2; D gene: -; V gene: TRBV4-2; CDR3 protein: ASRSLDSEAYGYT
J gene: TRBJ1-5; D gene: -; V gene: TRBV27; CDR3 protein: ASRGGFSNQPQH
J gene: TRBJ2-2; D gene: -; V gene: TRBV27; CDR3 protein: ASSSQGGGELF
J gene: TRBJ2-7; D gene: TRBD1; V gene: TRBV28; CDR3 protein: ASSHPGQASYEQY
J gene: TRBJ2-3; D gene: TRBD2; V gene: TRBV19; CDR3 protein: ASRASGDLADTQY
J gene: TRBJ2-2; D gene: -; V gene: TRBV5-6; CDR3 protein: ASSLEPDRPNTGELF
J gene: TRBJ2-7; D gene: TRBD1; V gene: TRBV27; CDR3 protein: ASSLETGGTYEQY
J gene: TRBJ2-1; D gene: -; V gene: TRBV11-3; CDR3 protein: ASSRTFYNEQF
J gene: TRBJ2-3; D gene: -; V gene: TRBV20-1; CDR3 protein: SARTDTQY
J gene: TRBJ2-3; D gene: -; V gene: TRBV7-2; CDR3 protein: ASSLEGTISTDTQY
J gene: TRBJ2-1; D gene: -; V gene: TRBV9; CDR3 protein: ASSGGYNEQF
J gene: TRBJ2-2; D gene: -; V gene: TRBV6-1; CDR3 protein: ASSDGSSYSNTGELF
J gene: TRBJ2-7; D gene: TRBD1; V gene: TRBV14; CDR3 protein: ASSRDRNSYEQY
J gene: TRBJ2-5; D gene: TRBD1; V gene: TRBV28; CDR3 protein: ASSTLTGGQTQY
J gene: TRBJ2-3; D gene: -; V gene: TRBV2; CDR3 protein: ARDLQGTDTQY
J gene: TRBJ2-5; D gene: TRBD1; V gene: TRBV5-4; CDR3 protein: ASSLRQGLETQY
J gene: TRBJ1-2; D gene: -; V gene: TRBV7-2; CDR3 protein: ASSQPHTKGYT
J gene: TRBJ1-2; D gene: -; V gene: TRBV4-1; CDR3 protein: ASSQPGQLWGYT
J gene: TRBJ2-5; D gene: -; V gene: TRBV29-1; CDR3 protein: SVEGHGHRETQY
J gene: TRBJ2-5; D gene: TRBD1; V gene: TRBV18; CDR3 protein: ASSLQGYQETQY
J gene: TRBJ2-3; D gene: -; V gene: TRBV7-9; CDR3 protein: ASSLVLAVTDTQY
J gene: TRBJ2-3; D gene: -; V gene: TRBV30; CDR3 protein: AGRGPFDTQY
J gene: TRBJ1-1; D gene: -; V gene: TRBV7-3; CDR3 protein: ASSLAPGGEAF
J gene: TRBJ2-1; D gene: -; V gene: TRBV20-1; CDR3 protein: SAIVTPEQF
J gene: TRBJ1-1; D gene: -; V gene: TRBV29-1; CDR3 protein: SVGRPNTEAF
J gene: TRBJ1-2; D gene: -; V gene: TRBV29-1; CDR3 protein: SALGIGSNYGYT
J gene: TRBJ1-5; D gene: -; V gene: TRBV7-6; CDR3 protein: ASSPAGGIGNQPQH
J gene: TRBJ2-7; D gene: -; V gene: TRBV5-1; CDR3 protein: ASSLSTETYEQY
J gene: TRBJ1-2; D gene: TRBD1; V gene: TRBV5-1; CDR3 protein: ASTNTGDYGYT
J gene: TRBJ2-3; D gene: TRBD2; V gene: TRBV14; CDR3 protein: ASSLTSSGDTQY